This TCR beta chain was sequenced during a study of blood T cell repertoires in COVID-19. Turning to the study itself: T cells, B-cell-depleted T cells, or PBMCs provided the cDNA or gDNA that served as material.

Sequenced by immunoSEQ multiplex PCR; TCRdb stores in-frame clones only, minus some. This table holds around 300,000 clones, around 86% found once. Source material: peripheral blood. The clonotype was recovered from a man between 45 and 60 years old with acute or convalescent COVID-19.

CDR3 sequence: CASKEWGGEQFF. CDR3 bases: TGTGCCAGCAAAGAATGGGGCGGTGAGCAGTTCTTC. The V gene is TRBV2, the J gene TRBJ2-1; TRBD1 might be the D (5 bases). Trimming left V 7 bases short and J 9 bases short, with 13 bases between. The CDR3 contains 12 residues. CDR1 SNHLY and CDR2 FYNNEI come from the germline V gene. Drawing the rest from reference TRBV2 and TRBJ2-1, the complete variable domain is EPEVTQTPSHQVTQMGQEVILRCVPISNHLYFYWYRQILGQKVEFLVSFYNNEISEKSEIFDDQFSVERPDGSNFTLKIRSTKLEDSAMYFCASKEWGGEQFFGPGTRLTVL.